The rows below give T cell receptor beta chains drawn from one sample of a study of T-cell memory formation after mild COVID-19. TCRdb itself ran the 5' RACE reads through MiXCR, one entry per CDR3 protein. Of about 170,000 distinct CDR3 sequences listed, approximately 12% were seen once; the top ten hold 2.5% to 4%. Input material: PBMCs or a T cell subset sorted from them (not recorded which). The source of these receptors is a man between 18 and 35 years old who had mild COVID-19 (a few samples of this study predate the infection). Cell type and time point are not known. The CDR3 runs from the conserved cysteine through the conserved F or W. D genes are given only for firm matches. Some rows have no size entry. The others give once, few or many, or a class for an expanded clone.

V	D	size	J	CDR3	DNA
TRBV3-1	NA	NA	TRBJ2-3	CASSHLAGEPTDTQYF	TGTGCCAGCAGCCACTTGGCAGGAGAACCCACAGATACGCAGTATTTT
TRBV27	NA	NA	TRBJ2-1	CASSESYNEQFF	TGTGCCAGCAGTGAGTCCTACAATGAGCAGTTCTTC
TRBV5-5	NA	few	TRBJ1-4	CASSLGAGGEKLFF	TGTGCCAGCAGCTTGGGGGCCGGGGGCGAAAAACTGTTTTTT
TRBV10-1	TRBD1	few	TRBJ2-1	CASSDSTGGLGEQFF	TGCGCCAGCAGCGATAGCACAGGGGGCCTGGGTGAGCAGTTCTTC
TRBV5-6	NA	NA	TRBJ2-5	CASSRGPQTQETQYF	TGTGCCAGCAGCCGGGGACCGCAGACCCAAGAGACCCAGTACTTC
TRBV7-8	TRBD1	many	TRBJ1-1	CASSLTYDRGTEAFF	TGTGCCAGCAGCTTAACCTATGACAGGGGCACTGAAGCTTTCTTT
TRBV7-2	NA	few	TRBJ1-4	CASSPKTSNEKLFF	TGTGCCAGCAGCCCGAAGACATCTAATGAAAAACTGTTTTTT
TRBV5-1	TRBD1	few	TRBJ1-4	CASSLDPRGEKLFF	TGCGCCAGCAGCTTGGACCCCAGGGGGGAAAAACTGTTTTTT
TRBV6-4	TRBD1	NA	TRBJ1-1	CASSEQGDTEAFF	TGTGCCAGCAGTGAACAGGGGGACACTGAAGCTTTCTTT
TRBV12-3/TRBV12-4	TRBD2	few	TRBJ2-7	CASSPTSGVYEQYF	TGTGCCAGCAGCCCGACTAGCGGGGTGTACGAGCAGTACTTC
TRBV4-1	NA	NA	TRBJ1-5	CASSQAGDSNQPQHF	TGCGCCAGCAGCCAAGCAGGGGATAGCAATCAGCCCCAGCATTTT
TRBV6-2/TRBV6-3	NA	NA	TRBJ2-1	CASNKQGSYNEQFF	TGTGCCAGCAACAAACAGGGATCCTACAATGAGCAGTTCTTC
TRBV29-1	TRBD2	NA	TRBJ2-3	CSSGGRGTTDTQYF	TGCAGCTCGGGGGGGAGGGGGACCACAGATACGCAGTATTTT
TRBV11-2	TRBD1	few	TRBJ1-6	CASSLVLGQPNSPLHF	TGTGCCAGCAGCTTAGTCTTGGGACAGCCGAATTCACCCCTCCACTTT
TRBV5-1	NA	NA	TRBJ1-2	CASRTTIRQENYGYTF	TGCGCCAGCCGGACCACTATAAGACAGGAGAACTATGGCTACACCTTC
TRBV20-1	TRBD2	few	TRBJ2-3	CSASAPQRGPDTQYF	TGCAGTGCTAGCGCCCCGCAGCGGGGGCCAGATACGCAGTATTTT
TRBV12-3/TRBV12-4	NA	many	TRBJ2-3	CASSLAGETDTQYF	TGTGCCAGCAGTTTAGCAGGGGAGACAGATACGCAGTATTTT
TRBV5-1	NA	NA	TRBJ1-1	CASSSDRTGNTEAFF	TGCGCCAGCAGCTCAGACAGGACCGGGAACACTGAAGCTTTCTTT
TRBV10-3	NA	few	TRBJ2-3	CATLNYDTQYF	TGTGCCACACTAAATTACGATACGCAGTATTTT
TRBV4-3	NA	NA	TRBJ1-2	CASSQDSRVGYTF	TGCGCCAGCAGCCAAGATTCACGTGTGGGCTACACCTTC
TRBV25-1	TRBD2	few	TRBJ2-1	CASTGLAGYNEQFF	TGTGCCAGCACAGGACTAGCGGGATACAATGAGCAGTTCTTC
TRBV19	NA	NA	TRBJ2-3	CASSPIIASRTDTQYF	TGTGCCAGTAGTCCGATCATCGCGTCACGCACAGATACGCAGTATTTT
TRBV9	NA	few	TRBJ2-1	CASSETGAEQFF	TGTGCCAGCAGCGAAACCGGAGCTGAGCAGTTCTTC
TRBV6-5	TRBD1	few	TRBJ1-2	CASSYVPGQGNYGYTF	TGTGCCAGCAGTTACGTACCGGGACAGGGGAACTATGGCTACACCTTC